Listed below are T cell receptor beta chains from one sample, sequenced in a study of blood T cells in healthy people across ages. TCRdb reprocessed the 5' RACE reads via MiXCR and lists one record per CDR3 protein. The sample shows hundreds of thousands of distinct CDR3 sequences, around a quarter of them seen only once. This sample also appeared in a second study, on T cells of mothers and their children.

The source material was blood. The receptors were gathered from a boy younger than 10 in good health. The CDR3 runs from the conserved cysteine through the conserved F or W. D genes are given only for firm matches. Where a row states a size, it is once, few, many or the class of an expanded clone; other rows omit it.

V gene	clone size	D gene	J gene	CDR3 protein	CDR3 DNA
TRBV12-3/TRBV12-4	-	TRBD1	TRBJ2-5	CASTKPGGAETLYF	TGTGCCAGCACGAAACCAGGGGGCGCGGAGACCCTGTACTTC
TRBV19	-	-	TRBJ1-1	CATFHEGAATEAFF	TGTGCCACTTTTCACGAAGGGGCGGCCACTGAAGCTTTCTTT
TRBV20-1	few	-	TRBJ2-7	CSARGMGHQVYEQYF	TGCAGTGCTAGAGGTATGGGACACCAAGTCTACGAGCAGTACTTC
TRBV30	few	TRBD1	TRBJ1-1	CAWYRGPMRNTEASF	TGTGCCTGGTATAGGGGGCCTATGAGAAACACTGAAGCTTCCTTT
TRBV7-3	-	-	TRBJ2-2	CASSAAAGELFF	TGTGCCAGCAGCGCCGCCGCCGGGGAGCTGTTTTTT
TRBV24-1	-	-	TRBJ2-1	CATSGARGVDEQFF	TGTGCCACCAGTGGTGCCAGGGGGGTGGATGAGCAGTTCTTC
TRBV18	-	-	TRBJ1-5	CASSRGRTEPQHF	TGTGCCAGCTCACGAGGCAGGACGGAGCCCCAGCATTTT
TRBV18	-	TRBD1	TRBJ2-2	CASSDGTGEAGELFF	TGTGCCAGCTCGGACGGGACAGGGGAAGCCGGGGAGCTGTTTTTT
TRBV11-1	few	-	TRBJ2-5	CASSLNSEETQYF	TGTGCCAGCAGCTTAAACAGTGAAGAGACCCAGTACTTC
TRBV5-1	-	TRBD2	TRBJ2-2	CASSFGTSSTGELFF	TGCGCCAGCAGCTTCGGGACTAGCAGCACCGGGGAGCTGTTTTTT
TRBV6-2/TRBV6-3	-	TRBD1	TRBJ2-7	CASGPHWDRGIYEQYF	TGTGCCAGCGGACCGCATTGGGACAGGGGAATTTACGAGCAGTACTTC
TRBV20-1	-	TRBD2	TRBJ2-1	CSARGLAGPVDEQFF	TGCAGTGCTAGGGGACTAGCGGGACCTGTAGATGAGCAGTTCTTC
TRBV7-2	-	TRBD2	TRBJ2-7	CASSLDPERDLSYEQYF	TGTGCCAGCAGCTTAGATCCCGAGCGGGACCTCTCCTACGAGCAGTACTTC
TRBV9	-	-	TRBJ2-3	CASSVAFDTDTQYF	TGTGCCAGCAGCGTAGCGTTCGATACAGATACGCAGTATTTT
TRBV29-1	-	TRBD1	TRBJ1-1	CSVLSPGQPMNTEAFF	TGCAGCGTGCTCTCTCCGGGACAGCCGATGAACACTGAAGCTTTCTTT
TRBV7-9	-	-	TRBJ2-3	CASSLDREADTQYF	TGTGCCAGCAGCTTAGACAGGGAGGCGGATACGCAGTATTTT
TRBV20-1	-	-	TRBJ1-1	CSASSTAPTEAFF	TGCAGTGCTAGTTCGACTGCTCCCACTGAAGCTTTCTTT
TRBV5-6	many	-	TRBJ1-4	CASSFEGLNEKLFF	TGTGCCAGCAGCTTTGAGGGGCTTAATGAAAAACTGTTTTTT
TRBV19	few	TRBD2	TRBJ2-4	CASSIEGPAGTAKNIQYF	TGTGCCAGTAGTATAGAAGGCCCAGCGGGAACGGCCAAAAACATTCAGTACTTC
TRBV20-1	few	-	TRBJ2-2	CSARARPGELFF	TGCAGTGCAAGGGCCCGGCCCGGGGAGCTGTTTTTT
TRBV20-1	few	TRBD1	TRBJ1-2	CSAPGTGAVGGYTF	TGCAGTGCCCCCGGGACAGGGGCGGTGGGGGGCTACACCTTC
TRBV27	few	-	TRBJ2-3	CASSSTPGSHTADTQYF	TGTGCCAGCAGTTCGACCCCAGGGTCCCACACTGCAGATACGCAGTATTTT
TRBV2	many	TRBD1	TRBJ2-5	CASLPVPAPGQGRLYF	TGTGCCAGCCTACCAGTCCCCGCGCCGGGACAGGGGAGACTGTACTTC
TRBV7-2	-	-	TRBJ2-1	CASSLGAGNEQSF	TGTGCCAGCAGCTTAGGGGCGGGTAATGAGCAGTCCTTC
TRBV4-1	-	-	TRBJ2-5	CASSHRGGPVETQYF	TGCGCCAGCAGCCACCGAGGGGGGCCCGTAGAGACCCAGTACTTC
TRBV20-1	-	TRBD1	TRBJ2-7	CSARDREKIYEQYF	TGCAGTGCTAGGGACAGGGAAAAAATCTACGAGCAGTACTTC
TRBV6-2/TRBV6-3	-	-	TRBJ2-6	CASSYRDNSRGANVLTF	TGTGCCAGCAGTTACAGGGACAACTCACGTGGGGCCAACGTCCTGACTTTC
TRBV6-2/TRBV6-3	few	-	TRBJ2-2	CRSGNSRTGELFF	TGTCGGTCGGGGAATAGCCGCACCGGGGAGCTGTTTTTT
TRBV7-8	few	-	TRBJ2-1	CASSHIRGRARDEQFF	TGTGCCAGCAGCCATATACGTGGACGGGCACGCGATGAGCAGTTCTTC
TRBV7-8	few	-	TRBJ2-7	CASSWDGGSYEQYF	TGTGCCAGCAGCTGGGACGGAGGCAGCTACGAGCAGTACTTC
TRBV12-3/TRBV12-4	-	-	TRBJ2-4	CASSLAGRLAKNIQYF	TGTGCCAGCAGTTTGGCCGGACGGCTAGCCAAAAACATTCAGTACTTC
TRBV5-6	few	TRBD1	TRBJ2-7	CASSLIRDRSYEQYF	TGTGCCAGCAGCTTGATAAGGGACAGATCCTACGAGCAGTACTTC
TRBV3-1	few	-	TRBJ1-2	CASSHRYGYTF	TGTGCCAGCAGCCATCGCTATGGCTACACCTTC
TRBV12-3/TRBV12-4	few	-	TRBJ2-1	CASSDRRGQFF	TGTGCCAGCAGTGATCGGCGGGGTCAGTTCTTC
TRBV27	few	-	TRBJ2-5	CASSLNRLGETQYF	TGTGCCAGCAGTTTAAATAGGCTTGGGGAGACCCAGTACTTC
TRBV18	few	-	TRBJ1-1	CASSPERSTEAFF	TGTGCCAGCTCACCTGAAAGGAGCACTGAAGCTTTCTTT
TRBV7-2	many	-	TRBJ1-2	CASSLLGGYGYTF	TGTGCCAGCAGCTTACTAGGGGGCTATGGCTACACCTTC
TRBV30	-	-	TRBJ1-2	CAWRAIYGYTF	TGTGCCTGGAGGGCAATTTATGGCTACACCTTC
TRBV6-6	-	-	TRBJ2-5	CASADGGQKETQYF	TGTGCCAGCGCAGACGGGGGTCAGAAAGAGACCCAGTACTTC
TRBV7-2	-	-	TRBJ2-3	CASSSAPRDTQYF	TGTGCCAGCAGCTCCGCCCCACGGGATACGCAGTATTTT
TRBV5-1	-	-	TRBJ2-3	CASSPAIGLNTDTQYF	TGCGCCAGCAGCCCCGCGATTGGGTTGAACACAGATACGCAGTATTTT
TRBV7-8	-	-	TRBJ1-6	CASKKGGGSYNSPLHF	TGTGCCAGCAAGAAGGGTGGCGGGTCCTATAATTCACCCCTCCACTTT
TRBV10-3	-	-	TRBJ2-7	CAISGSDYEQYF	TGTGCCATCAGTGGGTCAGACTACGAGCAGTACTTC
TRBV28	few	-	TRBJ2-7	CASSLGDLREQYF	TGTGCCAGCAGTTTGGGGGACTTAAGGGAGCAGTACTTC
TRBV9	-	TRBD2	TRBJ2-5	CASSMSGVETQYF	TGTGCCAGCAGCATGAGCGGGGTAGAGACCCAGTACTTC
TRBV12-3/TRBV12-4	-	TRBD1	TRBJ1-1	CASSLGWTGMNTEAFF	TGTGCCAGCAGTTTAGGGTGGACAGGGATGAACACTGAAGCTTTCTTT
TRBV10-2	few	TRBD2	TRBJ2-4	CASSRTSGSVNIQYF	TGCGCCAGCAGCCGGACTAGCGGGAGTGTCAACATTCAGTACTTC